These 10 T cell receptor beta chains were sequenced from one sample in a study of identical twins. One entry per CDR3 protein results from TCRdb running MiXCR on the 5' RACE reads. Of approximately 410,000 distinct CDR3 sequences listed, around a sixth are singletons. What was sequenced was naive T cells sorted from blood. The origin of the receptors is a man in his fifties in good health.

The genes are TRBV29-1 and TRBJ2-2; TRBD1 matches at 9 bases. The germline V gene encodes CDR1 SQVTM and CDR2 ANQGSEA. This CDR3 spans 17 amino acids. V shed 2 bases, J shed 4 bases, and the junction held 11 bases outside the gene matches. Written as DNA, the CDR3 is TGCAGCGTTGAATTTCCGGGACAGGGTTCTCCCACCGGGGAGCTGTTTTTT. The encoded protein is CSVEFPGQGSPTGELFF.

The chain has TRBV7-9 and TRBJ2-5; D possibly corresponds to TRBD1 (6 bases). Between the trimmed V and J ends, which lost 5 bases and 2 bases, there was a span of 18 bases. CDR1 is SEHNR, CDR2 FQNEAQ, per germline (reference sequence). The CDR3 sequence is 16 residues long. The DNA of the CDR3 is TGTGCCAGCAGCACGACAGGCCGGCTATCTCAAGAGACCCAGTACTTC. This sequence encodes CASSTTGRLSQETQYF.

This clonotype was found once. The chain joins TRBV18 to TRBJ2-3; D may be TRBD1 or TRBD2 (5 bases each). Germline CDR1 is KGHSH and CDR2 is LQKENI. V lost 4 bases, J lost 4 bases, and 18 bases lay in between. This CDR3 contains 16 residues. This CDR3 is CASSRLGTDTADTQYF. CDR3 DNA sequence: TGTGCCAGCTCACGGCTCGGGACGGACACCGCAGATACGCAGTATTTT.

The CDR3 loop reads CASSEGTANYGYTF. CDR3 coding DNA: TGTGCCAGCAGCGAAGGGACGGCTAACTATGGCTACACCTTC. The chain couples TRBV4-2 to TRBJ1-2; TRBD1 is a possible D gene (5 bases). The CDR3 runs to 14 residues. Germline V lookup: CDR1 LGHNA, CDR2 YNFKEQ. V was shortened by 5 bases and J by 0 bases, with 10 bases between the two germline ends.

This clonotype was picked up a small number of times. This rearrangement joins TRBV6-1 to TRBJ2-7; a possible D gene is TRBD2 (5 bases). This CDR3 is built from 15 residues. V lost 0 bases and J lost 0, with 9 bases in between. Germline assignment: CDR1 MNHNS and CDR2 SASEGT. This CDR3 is CASSEALRVSYEQYF. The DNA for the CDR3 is TGTGCCAGCAGTGAAGCGCTGAGGGTCTCCTACGAGCAGTACTTC.

CDR3 amino acids: CASSQGYRAIEQYF. In DNA form, the CDR3 reads TGCGCCAGCAGCCAAGGTTACAGGGCCATCGAGCAGTACTTC. The genes are TRBV4-1 and TRBJ2-7; D might be TRBD1 (6 bases). In germline, CDR1 is MGHRA, CDR2 YSYEKL. This CDR3 has 14 amino acids. Trimming stripped 1 base from V and 6 bases from J, with 13 bases between.

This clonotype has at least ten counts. CDR3 nucleotides: TGCAGTGCTAGAGGAGGGGGCAATTCACCCCTCCACTTT. This translates into CSARGGGNSPLHF. The J gene is TRBJ1-6, the V gene TRBV20-1, with TRBD1 matching over 7 bases. V lost 1 base to trimming and J lost 7 bases; unmatched junction nucleotides: 1. CDR1 and CDR2 (germline): DFQATT, SNEGSKA (reference sequence). The CDR3 sequence is 13 residues long.

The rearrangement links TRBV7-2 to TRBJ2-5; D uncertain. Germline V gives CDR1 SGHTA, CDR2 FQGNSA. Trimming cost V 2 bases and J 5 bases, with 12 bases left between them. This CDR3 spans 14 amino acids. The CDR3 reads CASSLSSSRETQYF. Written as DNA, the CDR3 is TGTGCCAGCAGCTTATCATCCTCAAGGGAGACCCAGTACTTC.

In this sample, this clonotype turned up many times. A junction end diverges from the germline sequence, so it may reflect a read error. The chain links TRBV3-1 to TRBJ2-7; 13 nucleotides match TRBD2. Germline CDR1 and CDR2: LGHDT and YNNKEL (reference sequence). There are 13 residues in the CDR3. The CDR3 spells CACSQDPTSGRSF. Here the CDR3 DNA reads TGTGCCTGCAGCCAAGATCCGACTAGCGGGAGGTCCTTC.

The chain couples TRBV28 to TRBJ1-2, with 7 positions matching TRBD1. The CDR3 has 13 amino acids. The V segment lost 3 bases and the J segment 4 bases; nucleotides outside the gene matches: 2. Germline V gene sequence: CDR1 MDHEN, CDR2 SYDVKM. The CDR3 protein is CASSFGTAYGYTF. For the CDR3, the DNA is TGTGCCAGCAGTTTCGGGACAGCCTATGGCTACACCTTC.